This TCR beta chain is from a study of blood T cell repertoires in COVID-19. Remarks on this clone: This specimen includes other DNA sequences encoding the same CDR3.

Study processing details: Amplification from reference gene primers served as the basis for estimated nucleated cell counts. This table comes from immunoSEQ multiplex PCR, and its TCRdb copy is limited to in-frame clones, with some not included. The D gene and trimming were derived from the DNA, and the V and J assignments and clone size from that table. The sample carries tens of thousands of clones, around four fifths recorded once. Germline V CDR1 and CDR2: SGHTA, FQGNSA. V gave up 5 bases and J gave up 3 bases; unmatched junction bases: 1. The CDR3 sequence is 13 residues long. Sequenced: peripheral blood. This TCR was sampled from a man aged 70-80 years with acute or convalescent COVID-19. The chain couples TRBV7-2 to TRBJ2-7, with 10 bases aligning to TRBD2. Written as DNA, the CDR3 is TGTGCCAGCAGCAGGACTAGCGGCTACGAGCAGTACTTC. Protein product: CASSRTSGYEQYF.